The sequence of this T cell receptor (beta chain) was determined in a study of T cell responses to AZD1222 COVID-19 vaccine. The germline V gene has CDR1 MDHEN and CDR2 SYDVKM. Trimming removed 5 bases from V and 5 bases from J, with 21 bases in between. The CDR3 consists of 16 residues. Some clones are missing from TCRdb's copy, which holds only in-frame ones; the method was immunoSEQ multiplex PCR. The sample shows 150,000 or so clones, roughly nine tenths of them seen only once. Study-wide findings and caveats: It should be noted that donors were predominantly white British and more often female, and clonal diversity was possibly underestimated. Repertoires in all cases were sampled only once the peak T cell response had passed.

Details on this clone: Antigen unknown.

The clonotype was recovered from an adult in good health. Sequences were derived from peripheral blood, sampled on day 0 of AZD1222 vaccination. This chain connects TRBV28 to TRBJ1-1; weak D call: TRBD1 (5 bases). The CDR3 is CASSPLEGPASTEAFF. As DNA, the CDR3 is TGTGCCAGCAGTCCACTTGAGGGGCCTGCGAGTACTGAAGCTTTCTTT.